This note documents a single TCR beta chain sequence. Its cognate antigen is unknown. PCR was performed a second time for 7 to 11 cycles using a sample-barcoded 5' primer and a J-beta primer mix. Using its own MiXCR run on the 5' RACE reads, TCRdb lists one record per CDR3 protein. Of roughly 2 million distinct CDR3 sequences listed, just under 50% were seen once; the top ten hold 2.1%. The data originate from a study of blood T cells in healthy people across ages. Whole-study context: T cells yielded about one barcoded beta molecule per two cells through template switching.

The study's findings and limits: Donor CMV infection status was unknown, possibly confounding age-related changes in expanded clonotypes.

V was clipped by 0 bases and J by 2 bases, with 8 bases between them. From germline, CDR1 is LGHNA and CDR2 YSLEER. The CDR3 sequence is 16 residues long. The sample was blood. This sequence was found in a woman aged 40 to 50 in good health. The J gene is TRBJ2-6, the V gene TRBV4-3; D call uncertain. The CDR3 spells CASSQDLGPGANVLTF. In DNA, the CDR3 is TGCGCCAGCAGCCAAGATTTAGGGCCTGGGGCCAACGTCCTGACTTTC.